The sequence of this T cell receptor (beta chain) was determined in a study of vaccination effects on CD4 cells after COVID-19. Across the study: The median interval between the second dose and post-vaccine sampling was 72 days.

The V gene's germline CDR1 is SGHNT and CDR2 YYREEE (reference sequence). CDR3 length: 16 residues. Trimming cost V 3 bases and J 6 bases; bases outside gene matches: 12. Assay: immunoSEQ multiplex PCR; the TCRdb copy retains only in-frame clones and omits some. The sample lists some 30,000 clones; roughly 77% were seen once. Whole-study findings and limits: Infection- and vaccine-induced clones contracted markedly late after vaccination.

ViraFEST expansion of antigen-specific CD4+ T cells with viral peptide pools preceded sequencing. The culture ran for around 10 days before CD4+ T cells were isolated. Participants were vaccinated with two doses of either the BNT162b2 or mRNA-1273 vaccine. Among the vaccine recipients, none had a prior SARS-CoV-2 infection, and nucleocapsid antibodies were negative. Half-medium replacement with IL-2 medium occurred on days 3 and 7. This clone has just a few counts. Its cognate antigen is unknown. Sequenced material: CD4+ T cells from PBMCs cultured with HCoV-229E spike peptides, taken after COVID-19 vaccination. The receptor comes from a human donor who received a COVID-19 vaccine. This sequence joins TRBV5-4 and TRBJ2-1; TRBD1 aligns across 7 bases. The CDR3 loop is CASSYQGVQGLNEQFF. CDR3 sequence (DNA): TGTGCCAGCAGCTACCAGGGGGTGCAAGGCCTCAATGAGCAGTTCTTC.